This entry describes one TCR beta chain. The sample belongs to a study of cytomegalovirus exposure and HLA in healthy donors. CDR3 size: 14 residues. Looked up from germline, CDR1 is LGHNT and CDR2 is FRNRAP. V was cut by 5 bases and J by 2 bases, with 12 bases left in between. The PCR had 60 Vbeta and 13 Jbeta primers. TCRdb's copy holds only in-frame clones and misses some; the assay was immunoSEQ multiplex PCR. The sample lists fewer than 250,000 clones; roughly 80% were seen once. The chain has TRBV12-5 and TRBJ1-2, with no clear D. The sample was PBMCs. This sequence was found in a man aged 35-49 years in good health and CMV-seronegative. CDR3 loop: CASGPLARNYGYTF. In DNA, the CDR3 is TGTGCTAGTGGTCCCCTCGCCAGAAACTATGGCTACACCTTC.